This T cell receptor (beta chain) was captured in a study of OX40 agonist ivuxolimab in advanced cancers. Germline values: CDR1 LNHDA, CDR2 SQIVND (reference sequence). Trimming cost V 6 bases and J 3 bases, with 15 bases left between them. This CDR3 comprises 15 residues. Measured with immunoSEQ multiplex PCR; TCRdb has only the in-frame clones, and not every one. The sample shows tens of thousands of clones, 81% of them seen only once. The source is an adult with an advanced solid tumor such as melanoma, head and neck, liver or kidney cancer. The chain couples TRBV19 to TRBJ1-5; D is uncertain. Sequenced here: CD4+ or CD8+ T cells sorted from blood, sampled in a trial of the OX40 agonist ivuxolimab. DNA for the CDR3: TGTGCCAGTAGACCCCTTGCGGGCCCCAATCAGCCCCAGCATTTT. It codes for CASRPLAGPNQPQHF.